This T cell receptor (beta chain) was sequenced during a study of blood T cell repertoires in COVID-19. Overall study context: COVID-19 samples from acute and convalescent phases originated in the United States, Italy and Spain. PBMCs, B-cell-depleted T cells, or T cells were the source of the cDNA or gDNA that made up the material.

This clone was seen more than once but under ten times. CDR3 length: 13 residues. Trimming took 4 bases from V and 9 from J; bases not matched to a gene: 8. In the source study's methods: Nucleated cell counts were estimated from reference gene primer amplification. Libraries were prepared by immunoSEQ multiplex PCR; TCRdb keeps only in-frame clonotypes and omits some of them. Clonal size and the V and J genes are those of that table, whereas D and trimming came from the DNA. The table has 200,000 or so clones, approximately 78% seen once. V gene TRBV12-3 or TRBV12-4 combines with J gene TRBJ2-7; the match to TRBD1 covers 8 bases. The sample was peripheral blood. The TCR was taken from a woman aged 80 or older with acute or convalescent COVID-19. CDR3 region: CASSSFGQGGQYF. CDR3 bases: TGTGCCAGCAGTTCCTTCGGACAGGGAGGGCAGTACTTC.